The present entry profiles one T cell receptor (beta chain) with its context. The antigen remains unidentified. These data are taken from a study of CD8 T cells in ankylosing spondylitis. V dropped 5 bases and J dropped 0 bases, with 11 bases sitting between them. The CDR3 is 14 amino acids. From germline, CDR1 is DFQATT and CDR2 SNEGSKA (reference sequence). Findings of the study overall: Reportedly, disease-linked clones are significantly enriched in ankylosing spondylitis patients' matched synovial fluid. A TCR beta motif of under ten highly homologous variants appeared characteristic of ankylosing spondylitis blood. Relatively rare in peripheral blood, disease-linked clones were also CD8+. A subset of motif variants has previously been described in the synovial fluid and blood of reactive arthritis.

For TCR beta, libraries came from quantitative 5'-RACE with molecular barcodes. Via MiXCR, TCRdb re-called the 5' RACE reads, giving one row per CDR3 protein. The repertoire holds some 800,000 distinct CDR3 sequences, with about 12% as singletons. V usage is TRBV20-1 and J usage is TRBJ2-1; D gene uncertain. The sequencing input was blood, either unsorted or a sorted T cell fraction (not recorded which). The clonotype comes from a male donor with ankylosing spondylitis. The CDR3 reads CSAPLVNSYNEQFF. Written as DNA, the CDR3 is TGCAGTGCTCCTCTAGTAAACTCCTACAATGAGCAGTTCTTC.